This T cell receptor (beta chain) derives from a study of beta chain features in type 1 diabetes. In regard to this clone: Its antigen is as yet unknown.

Reverse transcription of all isolated RNA meant that expressed TCRB transcripts were sequenced. Using immunoSEQ multiplex PCR, the repertoire was profiled, and TCRdb retains in-frame clones only, with some absent. The sample gives 630,000 or so clones, 11% to 15% of which show up once; 0.035% to 0.04% is in the top ten. There are 14 residues in the CDR3. The germline gives CDR1 KGHSH, CDR2 LQKENI. Trimming stripped 1 base from V and 6 bases from J, with 10 bases between. Whole-study findings and limits: Cells expressing TCR highly could be over-represented by cDNA sequencing. People with Type 1 diabetes carried modestly yet significantly shorter TCRB CDR3s in all four CD4+ subsets. Reduced insertions and increased deletions marked VDJ junctions in type 1 diabetes patients.

Sequencing input: naive CD4+ T cells from blood. The V call is TRBV18, the J call TRBJ2-1; D is perhaps TRBD2 (6 bases). The receptor comes from a man aged 18 to 35 with type 1 diabetes. The CDR3 is CASSPQTGANEQFF. CDR3 bases: TGTGCCAGCTCACCACAAACGGGAGCCAATGAGCAGTTCTTC.